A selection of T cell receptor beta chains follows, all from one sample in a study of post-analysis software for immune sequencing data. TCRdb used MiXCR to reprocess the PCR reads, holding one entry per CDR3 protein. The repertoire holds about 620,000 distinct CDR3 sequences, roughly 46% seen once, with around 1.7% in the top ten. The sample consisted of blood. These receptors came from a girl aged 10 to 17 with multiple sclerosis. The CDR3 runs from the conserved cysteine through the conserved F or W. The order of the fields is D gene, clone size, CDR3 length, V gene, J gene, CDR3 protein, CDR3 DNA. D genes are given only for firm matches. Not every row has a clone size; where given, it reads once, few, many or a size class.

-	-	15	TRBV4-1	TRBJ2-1	CASSQPRGKHNEQFF	TGCGCCAGCAGCCAACCCAGGGGAAAACACAATGAGCAGTTCTTC
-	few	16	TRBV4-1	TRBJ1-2	CASSQDPRTVFYGYTF	TGCGCCAGCAGCCAAGATCCTAGGACAGTTTTCTATGGCTACACCTTC
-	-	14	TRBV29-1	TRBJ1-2	CSVSPRQANYGYTF	TGCAGCGTTTCCCCACGACAAGCTAACTATGGCTACACCTTC
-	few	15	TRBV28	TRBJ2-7	CASSPLPRGQFEQYF	TGTGCCAGCAGTCCTCTACCGAGAGGACAGTTCGAGCAGTACTTC
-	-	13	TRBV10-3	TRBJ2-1	CAISDRPPGEQFF	TGTGCCATCAGTGACCGACCACCCGGTGAGCAGTTCTTC
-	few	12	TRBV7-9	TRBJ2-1	CASSLAAFEQFF	TGTGCCAGCAGCTTAGCAGCCTTCGAGCAGTTCTTC
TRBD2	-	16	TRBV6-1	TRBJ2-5	CASSVMVGRALETQYF	TGTGCCAGCAGTGTAATGGTCGGGAGGGCCTTGGAGACCCAGTACTTC
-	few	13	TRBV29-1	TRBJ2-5	CSVEGSSQETQYF	TGCAGCGTTGAAGGGTCCAGCCAAGAGACCCAGTACTTC
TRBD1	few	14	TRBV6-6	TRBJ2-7	CASSLGQGAPEQYF	TGTGCCAGCAGCCTGGGACAGGGGGCGCCCGAGCAGTACTTC
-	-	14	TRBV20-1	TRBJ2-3	CSLTKGGGADTQYF	TGCAGTCTAACTAAGGGGGGAGGTGCAGATACGCAGTATTTT
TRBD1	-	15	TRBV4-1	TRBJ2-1	CASSQVGTGNNEQFF	TGCGCCAGCAGCCAAGTAGGGACAGGTAACAATGAGCAGTTCTTC
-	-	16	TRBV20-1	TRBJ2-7	CSARLRHGVGFYEQYF	TGCAGTGCACGTTTGAGGCACGGGGTGGGTTTCTACGAGCAGTACTTC
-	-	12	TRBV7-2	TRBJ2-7	CASSLFLYEQYF	TGTGCCAGCAGCTTATTCCTCTACGAGCAGTACTTC
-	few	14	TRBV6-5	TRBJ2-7	CASRPGGSNHEQYF	TGTGCCAGCAGACCCGGGGGCTCCAACCACGAGCAGTACTTC
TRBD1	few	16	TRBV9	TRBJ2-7	CASSEYDRASPQEQYF	TGTGCCAGCAGCGAATACGACAGGGCTTCTCCTCAGGAGCAGTACTTC
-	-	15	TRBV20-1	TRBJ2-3	CSARPQRGSTDTQYF	TGCAGTGCTAGACCCCAACGGGGTAGCACAGATACGCAGTATTTT
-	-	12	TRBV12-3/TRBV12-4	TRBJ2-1	CASTPGANEQFF	TGTGCCAGCACCCCTGGGGCTAATGAGCAGTTCTTC
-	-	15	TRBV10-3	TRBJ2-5	CAISESSQGRETQYF	TGTGCCATCAGTGAGTCGAGCCAGGGGAGAGAGACCCAGTACTTC
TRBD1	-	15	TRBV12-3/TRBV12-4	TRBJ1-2	CASSLQKGTGIGYTF	TGTGCCAGCAGTTTACAAAAAGGGACAGGGATAGGCTACACCTTC
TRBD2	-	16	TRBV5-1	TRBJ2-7	CASSLGLAGAFYEQYF	TGCGCCAGCAGCTTGGGACTAGCGGGAGCCTTCTACGAGCAGTACTTC
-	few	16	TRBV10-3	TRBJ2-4	CAISDPGRLAKNIQYF	TGTGCCATCAGTGACCCGGGACGGCTAGCCAAAAACATTCAGTACTTC
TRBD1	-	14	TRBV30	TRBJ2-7	CAWSYGTGVDEQYF	TGTGCCTGGAGTTACGGGACAGGGGTCGACGAGCAGTACTTC
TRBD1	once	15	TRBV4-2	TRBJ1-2	CASSQGDRGDYGYTF	TGTGCCAGCAGCCAAGGTGACAGGGGAGACTATGGCTACACCTTC
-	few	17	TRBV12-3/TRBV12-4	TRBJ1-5	CASSPTSRYPANQPQHF	TGTGCCAGCAGTCCCACCTCTCGGTACCCTGCCAATCAGCCCCAGCATTTT
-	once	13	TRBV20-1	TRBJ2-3	CSASERIGDTQYF	TGCAGTGCTAGTGAAAGGATCGGAGATACGCAGTATTTT
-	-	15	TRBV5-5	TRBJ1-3	CASSLEAVAGNTIYF	TGTGCCAGCAGCTTGGAGGCTGTTGCTGGAAACACCATATATTTT
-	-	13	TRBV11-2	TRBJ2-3	CASSLDRTATQYF	TGTGCCAGCAGCTTAGATAGGACGGCGACGCAGTATTTT
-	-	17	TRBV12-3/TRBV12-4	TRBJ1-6	CASSPKYRDGNNSPLHF	TGTGCCAGCAGTCCCAAGTACCGGGACGGCAATAATTCACCCCTCCACTTT
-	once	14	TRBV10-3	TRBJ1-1	CAISDRQAESEAFF	TGTGCCATCAGTGATAGGCAGGCGGAATCTGAAGCTTTCTTT